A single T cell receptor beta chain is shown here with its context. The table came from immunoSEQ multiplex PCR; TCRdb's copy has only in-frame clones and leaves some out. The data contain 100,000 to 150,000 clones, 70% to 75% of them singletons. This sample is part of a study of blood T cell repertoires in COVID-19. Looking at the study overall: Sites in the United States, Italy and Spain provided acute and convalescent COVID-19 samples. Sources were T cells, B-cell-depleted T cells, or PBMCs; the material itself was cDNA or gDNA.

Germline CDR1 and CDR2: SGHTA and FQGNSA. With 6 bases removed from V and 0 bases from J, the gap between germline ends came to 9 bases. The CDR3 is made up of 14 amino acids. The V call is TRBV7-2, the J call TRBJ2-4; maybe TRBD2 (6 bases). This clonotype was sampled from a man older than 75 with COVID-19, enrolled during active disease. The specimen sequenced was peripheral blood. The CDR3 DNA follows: TGTGCCAGCAGGGTGGGGGGAGCCAAAAACATTCAGTACTTC. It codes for CASRVGGAKNIQYF.